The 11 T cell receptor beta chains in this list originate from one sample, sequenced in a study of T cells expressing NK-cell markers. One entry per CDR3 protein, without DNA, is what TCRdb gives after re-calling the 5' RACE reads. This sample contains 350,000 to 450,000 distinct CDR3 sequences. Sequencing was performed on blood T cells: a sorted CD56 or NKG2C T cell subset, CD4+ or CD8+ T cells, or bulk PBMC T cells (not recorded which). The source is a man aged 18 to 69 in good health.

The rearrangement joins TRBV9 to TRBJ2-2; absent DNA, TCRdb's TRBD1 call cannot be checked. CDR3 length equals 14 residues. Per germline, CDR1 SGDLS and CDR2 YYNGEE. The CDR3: CASSPRGLTGELFF.

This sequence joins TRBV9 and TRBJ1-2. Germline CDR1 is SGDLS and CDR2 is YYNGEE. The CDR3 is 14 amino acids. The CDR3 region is CASSVAESNYGYTF.

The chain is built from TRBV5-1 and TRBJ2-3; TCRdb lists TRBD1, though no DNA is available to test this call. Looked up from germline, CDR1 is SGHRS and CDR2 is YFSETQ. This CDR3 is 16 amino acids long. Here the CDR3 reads CASSSGQAFITDTQYF.

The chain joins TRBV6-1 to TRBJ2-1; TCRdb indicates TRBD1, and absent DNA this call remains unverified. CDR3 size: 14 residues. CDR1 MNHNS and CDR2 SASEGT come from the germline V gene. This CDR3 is CASRPWTGNNEQFF.

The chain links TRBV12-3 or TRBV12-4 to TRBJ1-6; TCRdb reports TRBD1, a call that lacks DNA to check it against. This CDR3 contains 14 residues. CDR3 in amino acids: CASSRTGDSSPLHF.

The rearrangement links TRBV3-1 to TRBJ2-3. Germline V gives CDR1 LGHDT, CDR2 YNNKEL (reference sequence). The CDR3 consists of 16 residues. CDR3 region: CASSQALGVTADTQYF.

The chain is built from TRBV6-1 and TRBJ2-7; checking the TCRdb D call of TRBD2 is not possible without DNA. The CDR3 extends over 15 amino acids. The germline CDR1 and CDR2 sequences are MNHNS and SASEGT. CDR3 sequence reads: CASSEGASGAYEQYF.

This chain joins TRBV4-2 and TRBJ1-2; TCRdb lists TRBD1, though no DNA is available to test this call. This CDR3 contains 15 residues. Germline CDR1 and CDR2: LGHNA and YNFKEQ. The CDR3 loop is CASNGDKTGDYGYTF.

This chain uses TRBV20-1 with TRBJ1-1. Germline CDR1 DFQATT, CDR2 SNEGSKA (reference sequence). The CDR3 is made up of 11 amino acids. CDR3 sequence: CSAPGPPGAFF.

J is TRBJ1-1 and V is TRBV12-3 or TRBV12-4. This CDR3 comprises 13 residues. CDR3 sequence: CASRGMGGAEAFF.

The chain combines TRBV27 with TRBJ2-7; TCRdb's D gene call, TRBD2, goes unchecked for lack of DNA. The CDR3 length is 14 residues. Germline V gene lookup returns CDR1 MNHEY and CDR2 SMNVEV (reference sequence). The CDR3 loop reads CASSSSGGSPRQYF.